These 26 T cell receptor beta chains share one sample of origin, sequenced in a study of T cell responses to AZD1222 COVID-19 vaccine. Measured with immunoSEQ multiplex PCR; TCRdb has only the in-frame clones, and not every one. The table records roughly 150,000 clones, around 90% of them present only once. The sequencing here drew on peripheral blood, taken on day 0 of AZD1222 vaccination. These receptors came from an adult in good health.

The J gene is TRBJ1-4, the V gene TRBV5-1; D is perhaps TRBD1 (6 bases). CDR3 length equals 14 residues. Trimming took off 6 bases at V and 5 bases at J, with 14 bases between the two ends. The germline gives CDR1 SGHRS, CDR2 YFSETQ. CDR3 sequence (DNA): TGCGCCAGCACCAAGGGGGGCTCCAATGAAAAACTGTTTTTT. This translates into CASTKGGSNEKLFF.

The V call is TRBV27, the J call TRBJ1-4, with 8 bases fitting TRBD1. Germline V gene lookup returns CDR1 MNHEY and CDR2 SMNVEV (reference sequence). J gave up 2 bases and V 5 bases, and 7 bases lay outside the gene matches. The CDR3 consists of 16 residues. The CDR3 DNA sequence: TGTGCCAGCAGTCAACGCCGGACAGGGACTAATGAAAAACTGTTTTTT. Translated: CASSQRRTGTNEKLFF. Drawing the rest from reference TRBV27 and TRBJ1-4, the complete variable domain is EAQVTQNPRYLITVTGKKLTVTCSQNMNHEYMSWYRQDPGLGLRQIYYSMNVEVTDKGDVPEGYKVSRKEKRNFPLILESPSPNQTSLYFCASSQRRTGTNEKLFFGSGTQLSVL.

This clone has just a few counts. V is TRBV21-1 and J is TRBJ2-2; the D segment call TRBD2 is taken from the table without a DNA check. TRBV21-1 is flagged as a pseudogene. CDR3 size: 17 residues. CDR3 bases: TGTGCCAGCAGCAAAGTGGAGGGGTCCCTGAACACCGGGGAGCTGTTTTTT. Protein product: CASSKVEGSLNTGELFF.

The chain links TRBV12-3 or TRBV12-4 to TRBJ2-7; D is undetermined. The CDR3 is 13 amino acids. V shed 0 bases and J shed 3 bases, with 6 bases lying between them. The chain's CDR3 is CASSLARFYEQYF. The CDR3 DNA reads TGTGCCAGCAGTTTAGCACGGTTCTACGAGCAGTACTTC.

The chain recombines TRBV3-1 (or the pseudogene TRBV3-2) with TRBJ1-6, with D unclear. The CDR3 has 14 amino acids. V lost 8 bases to trimming and J lost 0 bases, with 8 bases between them. Per germline, CDR1 LGHDT and CDR2 YNNKEL (reference sequence). CDR3 nucleotide sequence: TGTGCCAGCGCCGGGAGCTCCTATAATTCACCCCTCCACTTT. It yields the protein CASAGSSYNSPLHF.

This clone was seen a single time. V gene TRBV27 combines with J gene TRBJ1-2; 10 positions match TRBD1. Germline CDR1 and CDR2: MNHEY and SMNVEV (reference sequence). This CDR3 spans 19 amino acids. Losses at the gene ends were 1 base for V and 3 bases for J; bases not matched to a gene: 14. The CDR3 loop is CASSLYGPDRGLPHYGYTF. In DNA, the CDR3 is TGTGCCAGCAGTTTATATGGCCCAGACAGGGGGCTTCCTCACTATGGCTACACCTTC.

This chain joins TRBV4-3 and TRBJ1-4; 7 nucleotides agree with TRBD1. Germline V gene sequence: CDR1 LGHNA, CDR2 YSLEER. V lost 0 bases and J lost 0; bases outside the gene matches: 13. CDR3 size: 20 residues. Here the CDR3 reads CASSQDLLTGATATNEKLFF. Here the CDR3 DNA reads TGCGCCAGCAGCCAAGACCTATTAACAGGGGCTACTGCAACTAATGAAAAACTGTTTTTT.

J is TRBJ1-5 and V is TRBV27, with 10 bases fitting TRBD1. Germline lookup yields CDR1 MNHEY and CDR2 SMNVEV (reference sequence). The CDR3 spans 15 residues. Trimming took 5 bases from V and 2 from J; bases not matched to a gene: 3. Written as DNA, the CDR3 is TGTGCCAGCAGTACCGGGACAGGGGGCAATCAGCCCCAGCATTTT. This encodes CASSTGTGGNQPQHF.

The rearrangement uses TRBV2 and TRBJ1-6; possibly TRBD1 for D (5 bases). From germline, CDR1 is SNHLY and CDR2 FYNNEI. The CDR3 totals 13 residues. The germline V and J ends were trimmed by 6 bases and 7 bases, with 10 bases remaining between them. CDR3 sequence: CASRRGANSPLHF. In DNA form, the CDR3 reads TGTGCCAGCAGAAGGGGAGCGAATTCACCCCTCCACTTT.

This clone was seen only once. The rearrangement uses TRBV27 and TRBJ1-2; 7 bases are shared with TRBD1. V lost 5 bases and J lost 3; bases outside the gene matches: 6. Germline CDR1 MNHEY, CDR2 SMNVEV (reference sequence). The CDR3 is 14 residues long. The CDR3 loop reads CASSPGQDYYGYTF. The CDR3 bases are TGTGCCAGCAGTCCCGGACAGGACTACTATGGCTACACCTTC.

V and J are TRBV27 and TRBJ2-1; 13 bases agree with TRBD2. Germline V lookup: CDR1 MNHEY, CDR2 SMNVEV (reference sequence). V shed 4 bases and J 2 bases; nucleotides not matched to a gene: 8. The CDR3 spans 18 residues. CDR3 loop: CASSSTLGLAGAYNEQFF. CDR3 nucleotide sequence: TGTGCCAGCAGTTCGACCCTAGGACTAGCGGGGGCCTACAATGAGCAGTTCTTC.

The chain couples TRBV4-3 to TRBJ2-7; TRBD2 matches at 8 bases. There are 15 residues in the CDR3. The V gene end was trimmed by 1 base and the J gene end by 5 bases; junction bases not matched to a gene: 7. Germline loops: CDR1 LGHNA, CDR2 YSLEER. The CDR3 is CASSQVSGTSHEQYF. The CDR3 DNA follows: TGCGCCAGCAGCCAAGTTAGCGGGACCAGCCACGAGCAGTACTTC.

The rearrangement joins TRBV21-1 to TRBJ2-7; the table's D gene call, TRBD1, was not cross checked with the DNA. TRBV21-1 is recorded as a pseudogene. There are 17 residues in the CDR3. DNA of the CDR3: TGTGCCAGCAGCAAACTCCTTCACAGGCGGACAACCTACGAGCAGTACTTC. Protein: CASSKLLHRRTTYEQYF.

Points on this clone: The germline gene is not matched at one end of the junction; a read error may be the cause. The V and J genes are TRBV2 and TRBJ1-1; 8 bases agree with TRBD1. Germline assignment: CDR1 SNHLY and CDR2 FYNNEI. This CDR3 has 15 residues. The CDR3 loop is CASSEEDRANTEAFF. DNA of the CDR3: TGTGCCAGCAGCGAAGAGGACAGGGCTAACACTGAAGCTTTCTTT.

The chain couples TRBV6-6 to TRBJ2-1; 9 nucleotides line up with TRBD2. V dropped 5 bases and J dropped 12; count of bases not matched to a gene: 20. The CDR3 loop spans 17 amino acids. Germline V gene lookup returns CDR1 MNHNY and CDR2 SVGAGI (reference sequence). In DNA, the CDR3 is TGTGCCAGCAGTCCCTACGCCGGACTAGCGTCGTACGAAGGGCAGTTCTTC. Amino acid sequence: CASSPYAGLASYEGQFF.

The gene calls are TRBV28 and TRBJ2-3; D unresolved. Looked up from germline, CDR1 is MDHEN and CDR2 is SYDVKM. CDR3 size: 17 residues. V was cut by 1 base and J by 0 bases, with 14 bases left in between. The CDR3 DNA reads as TGTGCCAGCAGTTTATCCCCCACGGGCCTTAGCACAGATACGCAGTATTTT. Translating it yields CASSLSPTGLSTDTQYF.

The rearrangement joins TRBV28 to TRBJ1-5; 10 positions match TRBD1. The CDR3 has 19 amino acids. Germline V CDR1 and CDR2: MDHEN, SYDVKM. Trimming cost V 6 bases and J 4 bases; bases outside gene matches: 18. CDR3 bases: TGTGCCAGCAGCCCTCACCTTTATTCCGGGACAGGGGTAAATCAGCCCCAGCATTTT. This codes for CASSPHLYSGTGVNQPQHF.

The rearrangement uses TRBV19 and TRBJ1-1; 10 positions agree with TRBD1. CDR3 length: 14 amino acids. The germline V gene has CDR1 LNHDA and CDR2 SQIVND (reference sequence). V lost 6 bases, J lost 5 bases, and 6 bases stayed unmatched. The CDR3 loop reads CASSRTGGFTEAFF. In nucleotides, the CDR3 is TGTGCCAGTAGCAGGACAGGGGGGTTTACTGAAGCTTTCTTT.

The gene calls are TRBV3-1 (or the pseudogene TRBV3-2) and TRBJ2-3; D is undetermined. CDR1 and CDR2 (germline): LGHDT, YNNKEL (reference sequence). Trimming shortened V by 1 base and J by 0 bases, and 8 bases separated the two germline ends. The CDR3 consists of 15 residues. For the CDR3, the DNA is TGTGCCAGCAGCCAAGGTCCCAGGAGCACAGATACGCAGTATTTT. Translation gives CASSQGPRSTDTQYF.

This chain links TRBV7-2 with TRBJ1-2; 8 nucleotides agree with TRBD1. The CDR3 covers 14 residues. The V and J ends lost 5 bases and 5 bases, in that order; junction bases with no gene match: 7. The germline CDR1 and CDR2 sequences are SGHTA and FQGNSA. In nucleotides, the CDR3 is TGTGCCAGCAGCCCGGTCACAGGGGGGTATGGCTACACCTTC. It yields the protein CASSPVTGGYGYTF.

This chain uses TRBV30 with TRBJ1-6, with TRBD1 matching 9 bases. Germline CDR1 reads GTSNPN; CDR2 reads SVGIG (reference sequence). This CDR3 is 14 amino acids long. Losses at the gene ends were 4 bases for V and 8 bases for J; bases not matched to a gene: 6. The CDR3: CAWKSGQGYSPLHF. For the CDR3, the DNA is TGTGCCTGGAAATCGGGACAGGGCTATTCACCCCTCCACTTT.

This clone was seen only once. The chain joins TRBV18 to TRBJ2-6; TRBD1 is a possible D gene (6 bases). The CDR3 is made up of 16 amino acids. V lost 6 bases and J 0 bases, leaving 12 bases between the germline ends. From germline, CDR1 is KGHSH and CDR2 LQKENI. CDR3 region: CASSPTQGSGANVLTF. The CDR3 coding sequence is TGTGCCAGCTCTCCAACACAGGGCTCTGGGGCCAACGTCCTGACTTTC.

Written as DNA, the CDR3 is TGTGCCAGTAGTATAGGTGGCTTCTCCTACAATGAGCAGTTCTTC. Residues: CASSIGGFSYNEQFF. This sequence joins TRBV19 and TRBJ2-1, with unresolved D. The CDR3 is made up of 15 amino acids. CDR1 and CDR2 from the germline V gene are LNHDA and SQIVND (reference sequence). Deletions cut 1 base from V and 0 bases from J, with 7 bases between.

V and J are TRBV6-5 and TRBJ2-7; 7 nucleotides agree with TRBD2. Trimming took 6 bases from V and 7 from J; bases not matched to a gene: 3. CDR1 is MNHEY and CDR2 is SVGAGI in the germline V gene. This CDR3 contains 11 residues. As DNA, the CDR3 is TGTGCCAGCAGCCCCGGGAGGGAGCAGTACTTC. Protein product: CASSPGREQYF.

V usage is TRBV28 and J usage is TRBJ1-5; possible D gene TRBD1, 5 bases. CDR3 length: 17 amino acids. The germline CDR1 and CDR2 sequences are MDHEN and SYDVKM. The V end was cut by 6 bases, the J end by 5 bases, with 23 bases between. CDR3 nucleotides: TGTGCCAGCAGCCCCCAAGGGGCGGGAGGATCGGATCAGCCCCAGCATTTT. Protein sequence: CASSPQGAGGSDQPQHF.

The rearrangement joins TRBV7-9 to TRBJ1-4, with D possibly being TRBD1 (5 bases). This CDR3 region has 15 residues. With 3 bases removed from V and 3 bases from J, the gap between germline ends came to 11 bases. The germline V gene has CDR1 SEHNR and CDR2 FQNEAQ (reference sequence). CDR3 nucleotide sequence: TGTGCCAGCAGCTTTCCGGGGACGGCTAATGAAAAACTGTTTTTT. Protein: CASSFPGTANEKLFF.